This T cell receptor beta chain was identified during a study of T cell changes during pregnancy in multiple sclerosis. V lost 2 bases to trimming and J lost 9 bases; unmatched junction nucleotides: 4. Germline-derived CDR1 and CDR2 are MNHNS and SASEGT. The CDR3 is made up of 13 amino acids. Clones were read by immunoSEQ multiplex PCR, and TCRdb kept only the in-frame ones, dropping some. The sample has under 95,000 clones, about 93% seen once. This clone was observed a single time. The origin of this receptor is a female donor in good health, enrolled as a control in a pregnancy study. The V gene is TRBV6-1, the J gene TRBJ2-1, with 7 bases identical to TRBD1. Sequences were derived from peripheral blood, sampled in the second trimester of pregnancy. The CDR3 region is CASSEYRGFEQFF. The DNA for the CDR3 is TGTGCCAGCAGTGAATACAGGGGATTTGAGCAGTTCTTC.